Presented here are 12 T cell receptor beta chains from one specimen sequenced in a study of a mutant IDH1 vaccine in newly diagnosed glioma. Some clones are missing from TCRdb's copy, which holds only in-frame ones; the method was immunoSEQ multiplex PCR. The table shows 15,000 to 20,000 clones, with about 77% occurring only once. Stated time point: baseline, week 1 (first vaccination visit). Stated treatment: pre-vaccination baseline after standard-of-care therapy. This specimen consisted of PBMCs, obtained from a glioma patient treated with radiotherapy, temozolomide or both. These TCRs come from a man between 35 and 55 years old with glioma.

The chain is built from TRBV7-6 and TRBJ2-5, with 7 bases aligning to TRBD1. Germline V gene lookup returns CDR1 SGHVS and CDR2 FNYEAQ. The CDR3 covers 14 residues. After removal of 3 bases from V and 7 bases from J, the junction contained 8 bases not matched to a gene. The CDR3 region is CASSLGQPMGTQYF. The CDR3 DNA sequence: TGTGCCAGCAGCTTGGGACAGCCGATGGGGACCCAGTACTTC.

In this sample, this clone turned up once. J is TRBJ1-2 and V is TRBV19, with a weak D call TRBD1 (5 bases). With 6 bases removed from V and 2 bases from J, the gap between germline ends came to 13 bases. The germline V gene has CDR1 LNHDA and CDR2 SQIVND (reference sequence). This CDR3 region has 14 residues. CDR3 protein: CASRMGGGNYGYTF. Here the CDR3 DNA reads TGTGCCAGTAGGATGGGGGGAGGAAACTATGGCTACACCTTC.

This clone was observed a single time. The junction departs from the called germline gene at one end, perhaps through a read error. The rearrangement uses TRBV27 and TRBJ2-5; D is possibly TRBD2 (6 bases). The CDR3 covers 15 residues. CDR1 is MNHEY and CDR2 is SMNVEV in the germline V gene (reference sequence). The DNA for the CDR3 is TGTGCCAGCAGTGGTAGCGGAGGCCTCCAAGGGACCCAGTACTTC. Translated: CASSGSGGLQGTQYF.

The CDR3 is CASSPGLVGETQYF. CDR3 nucleotides: TGCGCCAGCAGCCCGGGGTTGGTGGGGGAGACCCAGTACTTC. The chain recombines TRBV5-1 with TRBJ2-5, with D perhaps TRBD2 (5 bases). The CDR3 loop spans 14 amino acids. V lost 4 bases to trimming and J lost 5 bases, with 15 bases between them. Germline V gene data show CDR1 as SGHRS and CDR2 as YFSETQ.

This sequence joins TRBV27 and TRBJ2-7; the D gene could be TRBD1 or TRBD2 (5 bases each). Germline assignment: CDR1 MNHEY and CDR2 SMNVEV (reference sequence). The V end lost 4 bases, the J end lost 4 bases, and 14 bases lay between the germline ends. The CDR3 has 14 amino acids. This CDR3 is CASSSGAGSYEQYF. CDR3 coding DNA: TGTGCCAGCAGTTCCGGGGCAGGAAGTTACGAGCAGTACTTC.

The chain is built from TRBV18 and TRBJ2-3; D gene ambiguous. V was clipped by 2 bases and J by 0 bases, with 3 bases between them. Germline loops: CDR1 KGHSH, CDR2 LQKENI. The length of the CDR3 is 13 residues. The CDR3 sequence is CASSPLSTDTQYF. CDR3 bases: TGTGCCAGCTCACCATTAAGCACAGATACGCAGTATTTT.

The chain combines TRBV2 with TRBJ2-4; TRBD2 matches 7 bases. Per germline, CDR1 SNHLY and CDR2 FYNNEI. The CDR3 length is 16 residues. The V segment lost 4 bases and the J segment 0 bases; nucleotides outside the gene matches: 6. The CDR3 coding sequence is TGTGCCAGCAGTGGGGTCGGGAGGATAGCCAAAAACATTCAGTACTTC. Translating gives CASSGVGRIAKNIQYF.

This clone occurred a few times. The chain couples TRBV5-8 to TRBJ1-1; D unclear. CDR1 is SGHTS and CDR2 is YDEGEE in the germline V gene. V dropped 0 bases and J dropped 4 bases, with 4 bases sitting between them. There are 12 residues in the CDR3. The CDR3: CASSLVATEAFF. CDR3 sequence (DNA): TGTGCCAGCAGCTTGGTGGCCACTGAAGCTTTCTTT.

This clone was counted between two and nine times. The rearrangement links TRBV9 to TRBJ1-1; perhaps TRBD1 as D (6 bases). V was pared by 4 bases and J by 3 bases, with 16 bases between. Germline V CDR1 and CDR2: SGDLS, YYNGEE. The CDR3 spans 15 residues. Here the CDR3 DNA reads TGTGCCAGCAGCCTAAGTCCGGGGGGGCACACTGAAGCTTTCTTT. Its translation is CASSLSPGGHTEAFF.

This sequence joins TRBV6-6 and TRBJ2-2; no firm D call. The ends were cut back, 0 bases at V and 5 bases at J, with 7 bases in the middle. There are 14 residues in the CDR3. The germline V gene encodes CDR1 MNHNY and CDR2 SVGAGI (reference sequence). CDR3: CASSYSMGTGELFF. In nucleotides, the CDR3 is TGTGCCAGCAGTTACTCTATGGGGACCGGGGAGCTGTTTTTT.

The chain is built from TRBV7-2 and TRBJ2-1; 10 bases align to TRBD2. Germline lookup yields CDR1 SGHTA and CDR2 FQGNSA. The CDR3 loop spans 16 amino acids. V was clipped by 1 base and J by 7 bases; unmatched bases: 7. The CDR3 reads CASSLGVAGGRNEQFF. CDR3 coding DNA: TGTGCCAGCAGCTTAGGGGTAGCGGGAGGTCGTAATGAGCAGTTCTTC.

The chain employs TRBV10-3 and TRBJ2-3; D may be TRBD1 (8 bases). V lost 11 bases, J lost 0 bases, and 18 bases lay in between. The CDR3 length is 15 residues. Germline V gene lookup returns CDR1 ENHRY and CDR2 SYGVKD. The CDR3 bases are TGTGCCGGGGGGGACAGGCCTTTTAGCACAGATACGCAGTATTTT. Translated: CAGGDRPFSTDTQYF.